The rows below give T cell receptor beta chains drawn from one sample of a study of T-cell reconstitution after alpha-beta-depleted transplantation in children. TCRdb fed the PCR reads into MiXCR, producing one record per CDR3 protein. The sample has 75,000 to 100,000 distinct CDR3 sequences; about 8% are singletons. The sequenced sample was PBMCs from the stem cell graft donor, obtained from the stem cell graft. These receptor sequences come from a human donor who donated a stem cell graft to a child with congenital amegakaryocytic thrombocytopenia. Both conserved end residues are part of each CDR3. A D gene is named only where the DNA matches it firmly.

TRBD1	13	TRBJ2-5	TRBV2	CASRTGTGGTQYF
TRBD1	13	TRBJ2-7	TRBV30	CAGQETGEDEQYF
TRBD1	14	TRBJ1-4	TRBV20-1	CSARVAGGVEKLFF
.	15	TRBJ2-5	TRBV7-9	CASSPGTVDLETQYF
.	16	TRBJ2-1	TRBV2	CASSGGGPGGIDEQFF
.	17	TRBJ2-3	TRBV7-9	CASSFSLPAPSFATQYF
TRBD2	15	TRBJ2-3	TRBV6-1	CASSDGGANTDTQYF
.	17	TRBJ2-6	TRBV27	CASSTGVSPSGANVLTF
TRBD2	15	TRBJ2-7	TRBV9	CASSAGLAANYEQYF
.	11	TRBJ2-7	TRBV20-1	CSARPRYEQYF